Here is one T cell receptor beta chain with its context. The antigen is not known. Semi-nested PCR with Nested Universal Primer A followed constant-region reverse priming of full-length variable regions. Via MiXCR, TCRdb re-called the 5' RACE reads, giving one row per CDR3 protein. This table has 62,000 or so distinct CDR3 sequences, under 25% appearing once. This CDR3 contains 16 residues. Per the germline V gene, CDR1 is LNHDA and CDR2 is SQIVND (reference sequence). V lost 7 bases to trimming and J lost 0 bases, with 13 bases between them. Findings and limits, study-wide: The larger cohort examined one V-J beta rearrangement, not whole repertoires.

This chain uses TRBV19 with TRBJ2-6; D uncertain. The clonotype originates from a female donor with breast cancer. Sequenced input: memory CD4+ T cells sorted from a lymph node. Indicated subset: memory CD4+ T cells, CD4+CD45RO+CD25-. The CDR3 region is CASNKHSPSGANVLTF. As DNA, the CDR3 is TGTGCCAGTAATAAACACAGCCCCTCTGGGGCCAACGTCCTGACTTTC.